This passage covers 13 T cell receptor beta chains from one sample sequenced in a study of T cells in Graves' hyperthyroidism and ophthalmopathy. Researchers took RNA transcripts and amplified the TCR beta CDR3 regions from them. The TCR CDR3 was amplified in a first-round RT-PCR using the HTBI primer set. Using its own MiXCR run on the multiplex PCR reads, TCRdb lists one record per CDR3 protein. The table includes about 200,000 distinct CDR3 sequences, about 16% detected once. The source material was blood. These receptors were obtained from a man aged 40-49 years with Graves' hyperthyroidism.

This clonotype has a count of ten or more. The chain employs TRBV18 and TRBJ1-4; TRBD1 might be the D (6 bases). This CDR3 has 15 amino acids. Trimming cost V 4 bases and J 3 bases, with 12 bases left between them. The germline CDR1 and CDR2 sequences are KGHSH and LQKENI. CDR3 in amino acids: CASSLRRGSNEKLFF. In DNA, the CDR3 is TGTGCCAGCTCACTCCGCAGGGGATCTAATGAAAAACTGTTTTTT.

This clonotype was recorded a few times. The chain links TRBV5-8 to TRBJ1-5; D ambiguous. The CDR3 loop spans 16 amino acids. The germline V and J ends were trimmed by 6 bases and 0 bases, with 16 bases remaining between them. Germline V gene lookup returns CDR1 SGHTS and CDR2 YDEGEE. DNA of the CDR3: TGTGCCAGCATCCCGCCGGCAGCATATAGCAATCAGCCCCAGCATTTT. Translation gives CASIPPAAYSNQPQHF.

In its sample, this clonotype was seen many times. The chain couples TRBV2 to TRBJ2-7; D call uncertain. The CDR3 has 14 residues. The germline gives CDR1 SNHLY, CDR2 FYNNEI. V was trimmed by 6 bases and J by 2 bases, leaving 14 bases between them. CDR3 residues: CASSLGLRAYEQYF. The DNA of the CDR3 is TGTGCCAGCAGCTTGGGCCTTAGAGCCTACGAGCAGTACTTC.

This chain links TRBV4-1 with TRBJ1-5; the D gene is possibly TRBD1 (5 bases). CDR1 and CDR2 from the germline V gene are MGHRA and YSYEKL. The CDR3 length is 15 residues. The V and J ends lost 3 bases and 2 bases respectively, with 11 bases between them. The CDR3 DNA reads TGCGCCAGCAGCCAGCCCCAGGGAGGCAATCAGCCCCAGCATTTT. Residues: CASSQPQGGNQPQHF.

This clonotype came up many times. The rearrangement uses TRBV30 and TRBJ2-1; D is tentatively TRBD1 or TRBD2 (5 bases each). With 1 base removed from V and 7 bases from J, the gap between germline ends came to 17 bases. This CDR3 is 15 amino acids long. Per the germline V gene, CDR1 is GTSNPN and CDR2 is SVGIG (reference sequence). The CDR3: CAWSGFGTTENEQFF. CDR3 coding DNA: TGTGCCTGGAGTGGATTCGGGACCACAGAGAATGAGCAGTTCTTC.

In its sample, this clonotype was seen many times. The chain couples TRBV28 to TRBJ1-2; 7 bases align to TRBD1. V lost 6 bases and J lost 8; bases outside the gene matches: 6. The CDR3 is made up of 12 amino acids. From germline, CDR1 is MDHEN and CDR2 SYDVKM. CDR3 DNA sequence: TGTGCCAGCAGCTTGACAGGGAGGGGCTACACCTTC. Protein sequence: CASSLTGRGYTF.

Details on this clonotype: Possible read error: a much larger clone is one base away. V is TRBV7-2 and J is TRBJ1-1, with D maybe TRBD1 (5 bases). This CDR3 has 13 residues. Germline CDR1 reads SGHTA; CDR2 reads FQGNSA. CDR3 sequence (DNA): TGTGCCGGCAGCTTAGTTGAGGGGCGTGAAGCTTTCTTT. It translates to CAGSLVEGREAFF.

This clonotype was seen ten or more times. The V and J genes are TRBV7-2 and TRBJ2-7, with D uncertain. V was cut by 2 bases and J by 8 bases, with 7 bases left in between. The CDR3 totals 11 residues. Germline CDR1 reads SGHTA; CDR2 reads FQGNSA. CDR3 region: CASSLYSKQYF. In DNA, the CDR3 is TGTGCCAGCAGCTTATATAGTAAGCAGTACTTC. The full variable domain, with the rest looked up from reference TRBV7-2 and TRBJ2-7, is GAGVSQSPSNKVTEKGKDVELRCDPISGHTALYWYRQSLGQGLEFLIYFQGNSAPDKSGLPSDRFSAERTGGSVSTLTIQRTQQEDSAVYLCASSLYSKQYFGPGTRLTVT.

This clonotype came up a few times. V and J are TRBV2 and TRBJ1-5; 7 bases fit TRBD1. Germline assignment: CDR1 SNHLY and CDR2 FYNNEI. This CDR3 has 15 residues. The V gene end was trimmed by 6 bases and the J gene end by 4 bases; junction bases not matched to a gene: 9. CDR3 nucleotide sequence: TGTGCCAGCAGGGGAGACAGGGTATCGAATCAGCCCCAGCATTTT. Translation: CASRGDRVSNQPQHF. Based on the CDR3 plus reference TRBV2 and TRBJ1-5, the full variable domain is EPEVTQTPSHQVTQMGQEVILRCVPISNHLYFYWYRQILGQKVEFLVSFYNNEISEKSEIFDDQFSVERPDGSNFTLKIRSTKLEDSAMYFCASRGDRVSNQPQHFGDGTRLSIL.

The chain has TRBV29-1 and TRBJ2-7, with D unclear. The V and J ends lost 4 bases and 2 bases respectively, with 9 bases between them. Germline CDR1 and CDR2: SQVTM and ANQGSEA. CDR3 length: 12 amino acids. Here the CDR3 DNA reads TGCAGCGTTGGGCAGTTAGCCTACGAGCAGTACTTC. Translated, it gives CSVGQLAYEQYF.

In the case of this clonotype: A much more abundant neighbour one base away suggests this may be a read error. The chain links TRBV30 to TRBJ1-1; unclear D gene. The germline V and J ends were trimmed by 0 bases and 1 base, with 9 bases remaining between them. Germline V CDR1 and CDR2: GTSNPN, SVGIG (reference sequence). The length of the CDR3 is 14 residues. The CDR3 loop reads CAWSVGKTNTEAFF. As DNA, the CDR3 is TGTGCCTGGAGTGTGGGCAAGACGAACACTGAAGCTTTCTTT. Based on the CDR3 plus reference TRBV30 and TRBJ1-1, the full variable domain is SQTIHQWPATLVQPVGSPLSLECTVEGTSNPNLYWYRQAAGRGLQLLFYSVGIGQISSEVPQNLSASRPQDRQFILSSKKLLLSDSGFYLCAWSVGKTNTEAFFGQGTRLTVV.

This clonotype was found many times. V and J are TRBV28 and TRBJ1-5, with 10 nucleotides matching TRBD1. With V trimmed by 4 bases and J by 2 bases, 5 bases remained unmatched. Germline V lookup: CDR1 MDHEN, CDR2 SYDVKM. The CDR3 has 16 amino acids. CDR3 DNA sequence: TGTGCCAGCAGTTCTCCGACAGGGGGCCGCAATCAGCCCCAGCATTTT. Translated: CASSSPTGGRNQPQHF.

This clonotype occurred a few times. A much bigger clone sits one base away, suggesting this may be a read error. The CDR3 loop reads CAIRMTAYQEAQYF. CDR3 sequence (DNA): TGTGCCATCCGCATGACAGCCTACCAAGAGGCCCAGTACTTC. The rearrangement uses TRBV30 and TRBJ2-5; the D gene is possibly TRBD1 (5 bases). Germline lookup yields CDR1 GTSNPN and CDR2 SVGIG (reference sequence). The CDR3 spans 14 residues.